This T cell receptor beta chain was found in a study of T cells in Graves' hyperthyroidism and ophthalmopathy. Study details: Peripheral blood draws took place at initial diagnosis, ahead of any treatment.

RNA transcripts gave rise to amplified TCR beta CDR3 regions. First-round RT-PCR of the TCR CDR3 relied on the HTBI primer set. In TCRdb, the multiplex PCR reads were re-called with MiXCR into one record per CDR3 protein. Of more than 550,000 distinct CDR3 sequences detected, approximately 15% appear once; the ten largest clones hold around 15%. Hyperthyroidism of Graves' type that showed no ophthalmopathy progression within 18 months was stable. Uncontrolled infection, other autoimmune disease, pregnancy or lactation excluded patients. For the diagnoses, clinical symptoms, serum thyroxine and TRAb, thyroid ultrasound and orbital computed tomography were used. The CDR3 spans 16 residues. The germline V and J ends were trimmed by 4 bases and 0 bases, with 14 bases remaining between them.

The J gene is TRBJ2-3, the V gene TRBV12-3 or TRBV12-4; perhaps TRBD2 as D (6 bases). The sequence derives from a man aged 50 to 59 with Graves' hyperthyroidism. Sample: blood. CDR3 sequence: CASSSRGGSSTDTQYF. CDR3 in DNA: TGTGCCAGCAGTTCCCGGGGAGGCTCTAGCACAGATACGCAGTATTTT.